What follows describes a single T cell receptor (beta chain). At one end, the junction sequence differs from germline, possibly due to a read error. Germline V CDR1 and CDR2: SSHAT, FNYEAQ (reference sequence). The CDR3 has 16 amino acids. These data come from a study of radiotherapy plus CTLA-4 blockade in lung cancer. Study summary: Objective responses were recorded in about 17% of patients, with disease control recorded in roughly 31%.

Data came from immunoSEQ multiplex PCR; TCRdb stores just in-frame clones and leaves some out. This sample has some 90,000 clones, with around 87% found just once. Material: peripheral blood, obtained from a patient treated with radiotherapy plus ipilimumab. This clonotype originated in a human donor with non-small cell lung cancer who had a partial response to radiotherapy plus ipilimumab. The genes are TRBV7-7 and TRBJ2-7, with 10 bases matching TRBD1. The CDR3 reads CASSSGRDRGSYEQYF. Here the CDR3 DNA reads TGTGCTAGCAGCTCGGGCCGGGACAGGGGATCTTACGAGCAGTACTTC.